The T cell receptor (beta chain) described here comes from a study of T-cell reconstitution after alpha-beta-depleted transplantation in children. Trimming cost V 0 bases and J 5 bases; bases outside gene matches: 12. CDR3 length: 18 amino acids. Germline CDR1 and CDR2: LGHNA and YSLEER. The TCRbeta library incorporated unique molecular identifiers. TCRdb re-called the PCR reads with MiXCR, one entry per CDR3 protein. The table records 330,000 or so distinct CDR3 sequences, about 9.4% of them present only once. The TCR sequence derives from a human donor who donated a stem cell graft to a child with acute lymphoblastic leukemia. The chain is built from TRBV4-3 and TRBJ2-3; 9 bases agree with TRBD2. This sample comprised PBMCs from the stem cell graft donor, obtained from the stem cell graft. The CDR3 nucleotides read TGCGCCAGCAGCCAAGATGGGCCAGCGGGAGGAGAGGGAGATACGCAGTATTTT. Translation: CASSQDGPAGGEGDTQYF.